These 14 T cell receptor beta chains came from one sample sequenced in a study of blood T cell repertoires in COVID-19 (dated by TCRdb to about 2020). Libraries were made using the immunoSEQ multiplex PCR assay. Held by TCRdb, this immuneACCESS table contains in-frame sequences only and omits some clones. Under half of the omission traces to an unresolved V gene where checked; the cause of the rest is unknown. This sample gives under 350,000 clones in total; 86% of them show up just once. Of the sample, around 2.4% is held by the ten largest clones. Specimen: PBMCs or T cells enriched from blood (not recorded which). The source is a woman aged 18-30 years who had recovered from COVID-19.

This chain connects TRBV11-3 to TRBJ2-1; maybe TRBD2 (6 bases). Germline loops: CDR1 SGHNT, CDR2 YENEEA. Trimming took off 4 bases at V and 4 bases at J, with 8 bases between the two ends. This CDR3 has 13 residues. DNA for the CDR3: TGTGCCAGCAGCTATGCGGGGTACAATGAGCAGTTCTTC. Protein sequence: CASSYAGYNEQFF.

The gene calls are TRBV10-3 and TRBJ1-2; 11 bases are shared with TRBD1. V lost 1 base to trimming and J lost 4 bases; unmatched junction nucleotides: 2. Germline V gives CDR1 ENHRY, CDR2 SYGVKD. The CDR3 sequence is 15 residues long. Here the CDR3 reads CAISEWTGGLYGYTF. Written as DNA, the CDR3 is TGTGCCATCAGTGAGTGGACAGGGGGCCTCTATGGCTACACCTTC.

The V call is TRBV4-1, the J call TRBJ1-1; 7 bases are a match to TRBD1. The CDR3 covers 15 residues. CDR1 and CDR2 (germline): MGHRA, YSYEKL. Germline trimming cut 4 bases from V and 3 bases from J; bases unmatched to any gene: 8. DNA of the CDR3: TGCGCCAGCAGCCGTATGACAGGGAGGCACACTGAAGCTTTCTTT. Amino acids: CASSRMTGRHTEAFF.

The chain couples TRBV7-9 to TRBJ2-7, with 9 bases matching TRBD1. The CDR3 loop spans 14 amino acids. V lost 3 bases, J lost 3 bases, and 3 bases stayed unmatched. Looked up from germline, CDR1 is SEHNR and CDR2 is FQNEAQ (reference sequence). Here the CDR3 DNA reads TGTGCCAGCAGCTTGGGGACAGGGAACTACGAGCAGTACTTC. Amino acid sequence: CASSLGTGNYEQYF.

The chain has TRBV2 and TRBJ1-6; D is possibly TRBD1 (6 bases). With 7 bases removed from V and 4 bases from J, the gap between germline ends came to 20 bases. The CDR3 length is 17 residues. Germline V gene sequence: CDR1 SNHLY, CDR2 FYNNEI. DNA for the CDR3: TGTGCCAGCAAGACGGACAGCTTAGAGATATATAATTCACCCCTCCACTTT. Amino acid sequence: CASKTDSLEIYNSPLHF. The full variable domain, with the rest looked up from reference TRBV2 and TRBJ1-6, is EPEVTQTPSHQVTQMGQEVILRCVPISNHLYFYWYRQILGQKVEFLVSFYNNEISEKSEIFDDQFSVERPDGSNFTLKIRSTKLEDSAMYFCASKTDSLEIYNSPLHFGNGTRLTVT.

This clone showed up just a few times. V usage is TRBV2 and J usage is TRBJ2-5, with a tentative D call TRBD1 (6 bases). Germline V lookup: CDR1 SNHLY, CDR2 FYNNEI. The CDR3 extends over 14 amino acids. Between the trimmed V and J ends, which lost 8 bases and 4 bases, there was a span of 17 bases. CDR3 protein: CASEDSSGPETQYF. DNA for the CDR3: TGTGCCAGCGAGGACAGCTCTGGTCCAGAGACCCAGTACTTC.

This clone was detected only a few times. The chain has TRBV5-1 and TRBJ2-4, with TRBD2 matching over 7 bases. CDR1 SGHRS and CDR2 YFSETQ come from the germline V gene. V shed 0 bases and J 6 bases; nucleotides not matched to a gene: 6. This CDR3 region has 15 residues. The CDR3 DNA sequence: TGCGCCAGCAGCTTGGAACCAGGGAGGGCAAACATTCAGTACTTC. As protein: CASSLEPGRANIQYF.

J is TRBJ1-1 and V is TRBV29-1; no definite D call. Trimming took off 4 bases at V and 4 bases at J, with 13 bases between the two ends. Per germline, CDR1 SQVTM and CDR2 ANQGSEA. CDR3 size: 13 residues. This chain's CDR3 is CSVVGVLLTEAFF. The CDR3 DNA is TGCAGCGTTGTAGGAGTGCTTCTCACTGAAGCTTTCTTT.

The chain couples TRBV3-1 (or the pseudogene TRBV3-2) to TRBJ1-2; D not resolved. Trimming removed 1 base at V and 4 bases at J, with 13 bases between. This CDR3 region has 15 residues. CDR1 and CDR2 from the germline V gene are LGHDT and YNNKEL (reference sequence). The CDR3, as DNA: TGTGCCAGCAGCCAAGGTAGTCAAATTCGCTATGGCTACACCTTC. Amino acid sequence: CASSQGSQIRYGYTF.

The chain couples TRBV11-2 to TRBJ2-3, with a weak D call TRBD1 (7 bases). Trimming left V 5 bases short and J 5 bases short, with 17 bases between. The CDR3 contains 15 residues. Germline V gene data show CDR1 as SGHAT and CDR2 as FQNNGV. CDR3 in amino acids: CASSQGGPREDTQYF. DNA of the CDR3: TGTGCCAGCAGCCAGGGGGGACCGAGAGAAGATACGCAGTATTTT. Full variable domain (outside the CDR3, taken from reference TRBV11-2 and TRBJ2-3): EAGVAQSPRYKIIEKRQSVAFWCNPISGHATLYWYQQILGQGPKLLIQFQNNGVVDDSQLPKDRFSAERLKGVDSTLKIQPAKLEDSAVYLCASSQGGPREDTQYFGPGTRLTVL.

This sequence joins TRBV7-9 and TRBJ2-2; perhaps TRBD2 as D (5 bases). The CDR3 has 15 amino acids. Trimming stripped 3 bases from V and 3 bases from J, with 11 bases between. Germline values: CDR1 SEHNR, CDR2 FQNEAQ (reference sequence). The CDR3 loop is CASSFTGVDTGELFF. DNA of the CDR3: TGTGCCAGCAGCTTTACCGGGGTGGACACCGGGGAGCTGTTTTTT.

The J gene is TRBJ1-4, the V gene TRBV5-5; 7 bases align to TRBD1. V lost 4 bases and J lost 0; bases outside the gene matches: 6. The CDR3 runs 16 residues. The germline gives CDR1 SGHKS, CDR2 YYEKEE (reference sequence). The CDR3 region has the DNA TGTGCCAGCAGCCGCGGACAGGCTGCAACTAATGAAAAACTGTTTTTT. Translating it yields CASSRGQAATNEKLFF.

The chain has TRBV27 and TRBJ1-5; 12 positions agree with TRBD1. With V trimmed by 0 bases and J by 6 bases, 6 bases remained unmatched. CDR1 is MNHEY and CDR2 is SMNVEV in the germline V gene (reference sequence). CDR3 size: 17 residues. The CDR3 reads CASSLSGGQGAAQPQHF. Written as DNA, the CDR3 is TGTGCCAGCAGTTTATCGGGGGGACAGGGGGCTGCTCAGCCCCAGCATTTT.

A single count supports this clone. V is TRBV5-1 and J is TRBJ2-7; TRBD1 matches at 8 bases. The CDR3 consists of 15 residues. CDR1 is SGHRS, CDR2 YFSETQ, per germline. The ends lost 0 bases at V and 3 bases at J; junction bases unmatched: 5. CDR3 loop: CASSLGWGTGYEQYF. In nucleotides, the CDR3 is TGCGCCAGCAGCTTGGGTTGGGGGACAGGCTACGAGCAGTACTTC.